This is a list of T cell receptor beta chains from one sample in a study of cytomegalovirus exposure and HLA in healthy donors. The protocol was immunoSEQ multiplex PCR, while the TCRdb copy is restricted to in-frame clones and leaves out a portion. The top ten clones hold under 1.5% of a sample with about 160,000 clones, around 79% of them seen once. The sequencing sample was made of PBMCs. The receptors originated from a man between 18 and 35 years old in good health and CMV-seronegative. Both conserved end residues are part of each CDR3. Each record gives: D gene, V gene, J gene, clone size, CDR3 DNA, CDR3 protein. The D gene is left open where the match is weak. Size values are once, few and many counts, or a class for expanded clones, and some rows have none.

>TRBD2|TRBV7-9|TRBJ2-1|-
TGTTCCAGCAGCTTAGTACTAGCGGGAGAACACAATGAGCAGTTCTTC
CSSSLVLAGEHNEQFF
>TRBD1|TRBV19|TRBJ1-5|-
TGTGCCAGTAGTGGGACAGGGGGTCAGCCCCAGCATTTT
CASSGTGGQPQHF
>TRBD1|TRBV5-5|TRBJ1-1|-
TGTGCCAGCAATGTAAGGACAGGGGAGTTCGCTGAAGCTTTCTTT
CASNVRTGEFAEAFF
>-|TRBV15|TRBJ2-7|-
TGTGCCACCAGCAGAAACAGGGACTCCTACGAGCAGTACTTC
CATSRNRDSYEQYF
>TRBD1|TRBV6-5|TRBJ2-5|-
TGTGCCAGCAGAGTTTCGACAGGGATGGAGACCCAGTACTTC
CASRVSTGMETQYF
>TRBD2|TRBV10-1|TRBJ2-2|-
TGCGCCAGCAGTGAGTCGTCGACTAGCGGCACCGGGGAGCTGTTTTTT
CASSESSTSGTGELFF
>-|TRBV7-8|TRBJ2-1|-
TGTGCCAGCAGCCCCTTGCGGGCGTACTACAATGAGCAGTTCTTC
CASSPLRAYYNEQFF
>TRBD1|TRBV6-5|TRBJ1-1|-
TGTGCCAGCAGTTTTACAGGGGTGACTGAAGCTTTCTTT
CASSFTGVTEAFF
>-|TRBV7-9|TRBJ2-3|-
TGTTCCAGCACCTTAAGTGTTTCGGGAGGCACAGATACGCAGTATTTT
CSSTLSVSGGTDTQYF
>TRBD2|TRBV19|TRBJ2-7|-
TGTGCCAGTAGTAAGGGACTAGAGTACTACGAGCAGTACTTC
CASSKGLEYYEQYF
>-|TRBV6-5|TRBJ1-3|-
TGTGCCAGCAGTTACCTCCAGGGATCTGGAAACACCATATATTTT
CASSYLQGSGNTIYF
>-|TRBV27|TRBJ2-2|-
TGTGCCAGCAGTGATCGGCCAGCGGGGAACACCGGGGAGCTGTTTTTT
CASSDRPAGNTGELFF
>TRBD2|TRBV6-5|TRBJ2-1|-
TGTGCCTGTGGGACTAGCATGAACAATGAGCAGTTCTTC
CACGTSMNNEQFF
>TRBD1|TRBV28|TRBJ1-2|few
TGTGCCAGCAGCGACAATACAGGGGAGAGCTATGGCTACACCTTC
CASSDNTGESYGYTF
>-|TRBV5-1|TRBJ2-3|-
TGCGCCAGCAGCAGCGGGTCGACAGATACGCAGTATTTT
CASSSGSTDTQYF
>-|TRBV2|TRBJ1-1|-
TGTGCCAGCAGCCCCGTGGGGGCCGTTGAAGCTTTCTTT
CASSPVGAVEAFF
>-|TRBV6-5|TRBJ1-2|once
TGTGCCAGCAGTGGGGCATCTGCTAACTATGGCTACACCTTC
CASSGASANYGYTF
>-|TRBV30|TRBJ1-3|-
TGTGCCTGGAGTCCTGGGGGCTCGGCCGGAAACACCATATATTTT
CAWSPGGSAGNTIYF
>TRBD1|TRBV19|TRBJ2-1|-
TGTGCCAGTAGTAGCCCGGGACAGGGGGCCAATGAGCAGTTCTTC
CASSSPGQGANEQFF
>TRBD2|TRBV9|TRBJ2-3|-
TGTGCCAGCAGCGTAGGAGGGGGGACTAGCGGGACAGATACGCAGTATTTT
CASSVGGGTSGTDTQYF
>-|TRBV19|TRBJ1-1|few
TGTGCCAGTAGCACCGACAGGTTGAACACTGAAGCTTTCTTT
CASSTDRLNTEAFF
>-|TRBV28|TRBJ2-7|-
TGTGCCAGCAGTTTATCAGGCTTCCAACGGAGGGAGCAGTACTTC
CASSLSGFQRREQYF
>-|TRBV27|TRBJ2-6|-
TGTGCCAGCAGTGGTATTAGTAGTGCCTCTGGGGCCAACGTCCTGACTTTC
CASSGISSASGANVLTF
>-|TRBV9|TRBJ2-1|few
TGTGCCAGCAGCGTAATGGGAGTCCTCAGCTCCTACAATGAGCAGTTCTTC
CASSVMGVLSSYNEQFF
>TRBD1|TRBV5-4|TRBJ2-7|-
TGTGCCAGCAGCCCGGACAGGGGGTACGAGCAGTACTTC
CASSPDRGYEQYF
>-|TRBV28|TRBJ1-5|-
TGTGCCAGCAGTTTTCCTCGGGAGACTAGCAATCAGCCCCAGCATTTT
CASSFPRETSNQPQHF
>-|TRBV4-3|TRBJ1-2|few
TGCGCCAGCAGCCAAGATAGGGGGAAGCGGGGCTACACCTTC
CASSQDRGKRGYTF
>-|TRBV7-9|TRBJ2-1|-
TGTTCCGGGTGGCGGGAACCTCTCAATGAGCAGTTCTTC
CSGWREPLNEQFF
>-|TRBV5-1|TRBJ2-2|once
TGCGCCAGCAGCTTGATACGGGGAGGTGGCGGGGAGCTGTTTTTT
CASSLIRGGGGELFF
>-|TRBV28|TRBJ2-2|-
TGTGCCAGCCCGTCCCGGAACACCGGGGAGCTGTTTTTT
CASPSRNTGELFF
>-|TRBV29-1|TRBJ2-3|few
TGCAGCGTTGAACGGGGTAGTAGTTCAGATACGCAGTATTTT
CSVERGSSSDTQYF
>-|TRBV19|TRBJ2-5|-
TGTGCCAGTAGTATCCCAGGGTTAAAGACCCAGTACTTC
CASSIPGLKTQYF
>-|TRBV5-8|TRBJ2-2|-
TGTGCCAGCAGCTTGATTCAGAACACCGGGGAGCTGTTTTTT
CASSLIQNTGELFF
>-|TRBV6-5|TRBJ1-5|-
TGTGCCAGCAGTTACTCCAGGGGCGAGCAGCCCCAGCATTTT
CASSYSRGEQPQHF
>TRBD2|TRBV9|TRBJ2-2|-
TGTGCCAGCAGCGCCGGTGGGCTAGCGGTCGGGGAGCTGTTTTTT
CASSAGGLAVGELFF
>-|TRBV6-1|TRBJ2-3|-
TGTGCCTCCCCTGGGCGGGGAGTTTACACAGATACGCAGTATTTT
CASPGRGVYTDTQYF
>-|TRBV7-9|TRBJ2-2|-
TGTGCCAGCAGCCGTTCAGGGGATTTTCACGGGGAGCTGTTTTTT
CASSRSGDFHGELFF
>TRBD2|TRBV7-8|TRBJ2-7|-
TGTGCCAGCCTACCCGAACTAGCGGGAGGGGACGAGCAGTACTTC
CASLPELAGGDEQYF
>-|TRBV25-1|TRBJ1-4|-
TGTGCCAGCAGCCCCCGGAGTACTGAAAAACTGTTTTTT
CASSPRSTEKLFF
>TRBD2|TRBV6-1|TRBJ2-3|few
TGTGCCAGCAGCGACGGGACTACAAGCACAGATACGCAGTATTTT
CASSDGTTSTDTQYF